The present entry profiles one T cell receptor beta chain with its context. 5' RACE with UMI labels generated the TRB cDNA libraries. TCRdb processed the 5' RACE reads again and assigns one entry to each CDR3 protein, with no DNA. The sample table sets out around 50,000 distinct CDR3 sequences. The record originates from a study of CXCR3-negative and CXCR3-positive naive CD8 T cells. Researchers reported sorting every CD8+ T cell subset in triplicate, 250,000 to 300,000 cells per sort. In germline, CDR1 is MNHEY, CDR2 SVGEGT. This CDR3 is built from 12 residues. The chain employs TRBV6-2 or TRBV6-3 and TRBJ2-1; TCRdb reports TRBD1, a call that lacks DNA to check it against. The sample taken for sequencing was memory CD8+ T cells from blood. This TCR was sampled from a human donor in good health. Some clones in this sample may be carry-over from other donors' samples. Here the CDR3 reads CASHSSGYEQFF.